The 24 T cell receptor beta chains below come from one sample, sequenced in a study of blood T cell repertoires in COVID-19. Some clones are missing from TCRdb's copy, which holds only in-frame ones; the method was immunoSEQ multiplex PCR. The data hold hundreds of thousands of clones, with about 85% observed a single time. The sample consisted of PBMCs or T cells enriched from blood (not recorded which). These receptor sequences come from a woman aged 25 to 39 with acute COVID-19.

The gene calls are TRBV5-1 and TRBJ1-1, with a tentative D call TRBD1 (5 bases). Germline-derived CDR1 and CDR2 are SGHRS and YFSETQ. The CDR3 loop spans 12 amino acids. V lost 4 bases and J 4 bases, leaving 8 bases between the germline ends. DNA for the CDR3: TGCGCCAGCAGCAGGGACTCCACTGAAGCTTTCTTT. It translates to CASSRDSTEAFF.

Notes on this clone: Other DNA variants within this sample encode the same CDR3. V is TRBV2 and J is TRBJ1-1; maybe TRBD1 (5 bases). The CDR3 runs 12 residues. The germline CDR1 and CDR2 sequences are SNHLY and FYNNEI. V was shortened by 4 bases and J by 5 bases, with 8 bases between the two germline ends. The CDR3 loop is CASSVGGTEAFF. CDR3 DNA sequence: TGTGCCAGCAGTGTGGGGGGAACTGAAGCTTTCTTT.

The chain combines TRBV3-1 (or the pseudogene TRBV3-2) with TRBJ1-3, with D maybe TRBD1 (6 bases). Trimming cost V 1 base and J 9 bases, with 19 bases left between them. The germline gives CDR1 LGHDT, CDR2 YNNKEL (reference sequence). The CDR3 sequence is 16 residues long. The CDR3 DNA follows: TGTGCCAGCAGCCAAGCTCGGGACAAAAGGTCGGGCACCATATATTTT. The encoded protein is CASSQARDKRSGTIYF.

The V gene is TRBV28, the J gene TRBJ2-3, with D uncertain. The V and J ends lost 5 bases and 3 bases respectively, with 12 bases between them. In germline, CDR1 is MDHEN, CDR2 SYDVKM. CDR3 size: 14 residues. The CDR3, as DNA: TGTGCCAGCAGTCGAGGCGACTTGACAGATACGCAGTATTTT. Its translation: CASSRGDLTDTQYF.

The chain couples TRBV14 to TRBJ2-7; D gene uncertain. Germline V CDR1 and CDR2: SGHDN, FVKESK. Trimming removed 5 bases at V and 0 bases at J, with 5 bases between. The CDR3 sequence is 12 residues long. CDR3 region: CASSASSYEQYF. CDR3 bases: TGTGCCAGCAGCGCCAGCTCCTACGAGCAGTACTTC.

The chain has TRBV6-1 and TRBJ1-2; unclear D gene. Germline V gene data show CDR1 as MNHNS and CDR2 as SASEGT. CDR3 length equals 15 residues. Trimming removed 0 bases from V and 0 bases from J, with 8 bases in between. The CDR3: CASSEALAANYGYTF. The CDR3 DNA follows: TGTGCCAGCAGTGAAGCGCTGGCAGCTAACTATGGCTACACCTTC.

The chain uses TRBV6-5 and TRBJ2-4; D ambiguous. This CDR3 has 15 residues. The ends were cut back, 5 bases at V and 0 bases at J, with 11 bases in the middle. From germline, CDR1 is MNHEY and CDR2 SVGAGI. This CDR3 reads CASSPGVLAKNIQYF. DNA for the CDR3: TGTGCCAGCAGTCCCGGTGTTCTAGCCAAAAACATTCAGTACTTC.

The rearrangement uses TRBV30 and TRBJ2-2; TRBD1 agrees at 10 bases. The CDR3 length is 13 residues. In germline, CDR1 is GTSNPN, CDR2 SVGIG (reference sequence). V was pared by 4 bases and J by 5 bases, with 1 base of the junction left unmatched. CDR3 sequence: CAWKGQGTGELFF. CDR3 DNA: TGTGCCTGGAAGGGACAGGGGACCGGGGAGCTGTTTTTT.

This clone was seen just once. The chain recombines TRBV28 with TRBJ1-5; D gene ambiguous. This CDR3 contains 17 residues. The ends were cut back, 3 bases at V and 0 bases at J, with 15 bases in the middle. CDR1 and CDR2 from the germline V gene are MDHEN and SYDVKM. CDR3 sequence reads: CASSLVRGAYSNQPQHF. The CDR3, as DNA: TGTGCCAGCAGTTTGGTTCGGGGAGCGTATAGCAATCAGCCCCAGCATTTT.

This chain joins TRBV6-6 and TRBJ2-3; D ambiguous. Trimming pared 2 bases from V and 4 bases from J, leaving 13 bases between. CDR3 length: 15 amino acids. Germline V gene lookup returns CDR1 MNHNY and CDR2 SVGAGI (reference sequence). As DNA, the CDR3 is TGTGCCAGCAGTTACACGAGCCTACCCGCAGATACGCAGTATTTT. Its protein is CASSYTSLPADTQYF.

V usage is TRBV12-3 or TRBV12-4 and J usage is TRBJ1-2; D unclear. The CDR3 runs 12 residues. V lost 6 bases to trimming and J lost 4 bases, with 9 bases between them. The CDR3 reads CASSNPSYGYTF. The CDR3 DNA sequence: TGTGCCAGCAGCAATCCGAGCTATGGCTACACCTTC.

The chain's CDR3 is CASSPPLAGRSDIQYF. The CDR3 bases are TGTGCCAGCTCACCACCCTTGGCCGGCAGGTCGGACATTCAGTACTTC. This chain uses TRBV18 with TRBJ2-4; D not resolved. The CDR3 totals 16 residues. CDR1 and CDR2 from the germline V gene are KGHSH and LQKENI. V lost 0 bases and J 8 bases, leaving 17 bases between the germline ends.

The V and J genes are TRBV28 and TRBJ2-7; D may be TRBD1 (6 bases). This CDR3 is built from 11 residues. Per the germline V gene, CDR1 is MDHEN and CDR2 is SYDVKM. V shed 4 bases and J shed 6 bases, with 7 bases lying between them. The CDR3 spells CASSWGPEQYF. CDR3 in DNA: TGTGCCAGCAGTTGGGGGCCCGAGCAGTACTTC.

The chain joins TRBV5-1 to TRBJ2-7; 7 nucleotides line up with TRBD1. CDR1 is SGHRS, CDR2 YFSETQ, per germline. This CDR3 is 19 amino acids long. After removal of 1 base from V and 0 bases from J, the junction contained 16 bases not matched to a gene. The CDR3 DNA reads TGCGCCAGCAGCTTGTCGCCTCGCTTGATAAGACAGGGCTCCTACGAGCAGTACTTC. Translation: CASSLSPRLIRQGSYEQYF.

The CDR3 DNA is TGTGCCAGCAGTACAGGGAGTTCCTACAATGAGCAGTTCTTC. The encoded protein is CASSTGSSYNEQFF. The chain employs TRBV2 and TRBJ2-1; tentative D call: TRBD1 (6 bases). Trimming took off 5 bases at V and 1 base at J, with 9 bases between the two ends. The CDR3 spans 14 residues. CDR1 and CDR2 from the germline V gene are SNHLY and FYNNEI.

The gene calls are TRBV4-1 and TRBJ2-3; weak D call: TRBD1 (6 bases). Germline V CDR1 and CDR2: MGHRA, YSYEKL. The CDR3 spans 16 residues. Trimming took off 0 bases at V and 4 bases at J, with 14 bases between the two ends. The CDR3 is CASSQDHWGQADTQYF. CDR3 in DNA: TGCGCCAGCAGCCAAGATCATTGGGGGCAGGCAGATACGCAGTATTTT.

This clone has a single count. V gene TRBV6-5 combines with J gene TRBJ1-5, with D maybe TRBD1 (6 bases). Germline lookup yields CDR1 MNHEY and CDR2 SVGAGI. Trimming cost V 6 bases and J 6 bases, with 18 bases left between them. CDR3 size: 15 residues. This CDR3 is CASSPMQGWGQPQHF. The CDR3 nucleotides are TGTGCCAGCAGCCCGATGCAGGGGTGGGGTCAGCCCCAGCATTTT.

This rearrangement joins TRBV27 to TRBJ1-4; D is perhaps TRBD1 (5 bases). Germline CDR1 MNHEY, CDR2 SMNVEV (reference sequence). The germline V and J ends were trimmed by 3 bases and 0 bases, with 11 bases remaining between them. This CDR3 is built from 16 residues. CDR3 in amino acids: CASSLGGGATNEKLFF. The DNA of the CDR3 is TGTGCCAGCAGTTTGGGGGGAGGGGCAACTAATGAAAAACTGTTTTTT.

This clone has just one count. The chain combines TRBV7-8 with TRBJ2-7, with 10 nucleotides matching TRBD1. J was trimmed by 7 bases and V by 5 bases; bases with no gene match: 17. Germline lookup yields CDR1 SGHVS and CDR2 FQNEAQ. The CDR3 totals 17 residues. CDR3 in amino acids: CASSPRQGAAVGGEQYF. CDR3 nucleotides: TGTGCCAGCAGCCCCCGACAGGGGGCAGCCGTTGGGGGGGAGCAGTACTTC.

This chain connects TRBV21-1 to TRBJ2-3; the D call TRBD2 from the table was never checked on the DNA. TRBV21-1 is recorded as a pseudogene. The CDR3 is 17 residues long. The CDR3 is CASSRYPSGGNTDTQYF. CDR3 in DNA: TGTGCCAGCAGTCGTTACCCTAGCGGGGGGAATACAGATACGCAGTATTTT.

This clone was counted only a few times. V is TRBV27 and J is TRBJ1-2; TRBD1 is a possible D gene (6 bases). The CDR3 has 15 residues. Trimming shortened V by 8 bases and J by 8 bases, and 24 bases separated the two germline ends. From germline, CDR1 is MNHEY and CDR2 SMNVEV (reference sequence). Written as DNA, the CDR3 is TGTGCCAGCGGGTCCTTTGAGGGCAGGGGAGTAGGCTACACCTTC. Its translation is CASGSFEGRGVGYTF.

The rearrangement uses TRBV28 and TRBJ2-5; TRBD2 matches 7 bases. This CDR3 is 16 amino acids long. After removal of 0 bases from V and 5 bases from J, the junction contained 9 bases not matched to a gene. The V gene's germline CDR1 is MDHEN and CDR2 SYDVKM. In nucleotides, the CDR3 is TGTGCCAGCAGTTTATGGCGTGCGGGAGAGGCTGAGACCCAGTACTTC. It is translated as CASSLWRAGEAETQYF. Looking up the rest from reference TRBV28 and TRBJ2-5 gives the full variable domain: DVKVTQSSRYLVKRTGEKVFLECVQDMDHENMFWYRQDPGLGLRLIYFSYDVKMKEKGDIPEGYSVSREKKERFSLILESASTNQTSMYLCASSLWRAGEAETQYFGPGTRLLVL.

The chain couples TRBV19 to TRBJ2-3, with 9 bases matching TRBD2. The CDR3 has 14 residues. Germline CDR1 and CDR2: LNHDA and SQIVND (reference sequence). Trimming removed 4 bases from V and 1 base from J; junction bases left unmatched: 0. CDR3 protein: CASSTSGGTDTQYF. CDR3 nucleotides: TGTGCCAGTAGTACTAGCGGGGGCACAGATACGCAGTATTTT.

In its sample, this clone was seen once. V is TRBV6-5 and J is TRBJ1-6; D gene ambiguous. CDR1 and CDR2 (germline): MNHEY, SVGAGI. The ends were cut back, 0 bases at V and 8 bases at J, with 8 bases in the middle. The CDR3 sequence is 14 residues long. CDR3 loop: CASSYSTLDSPLHF. The DNA for the CDR3 is TGTGCCAGCAGTTACTCGACACTTGATTCACCCCTCCACTTT.